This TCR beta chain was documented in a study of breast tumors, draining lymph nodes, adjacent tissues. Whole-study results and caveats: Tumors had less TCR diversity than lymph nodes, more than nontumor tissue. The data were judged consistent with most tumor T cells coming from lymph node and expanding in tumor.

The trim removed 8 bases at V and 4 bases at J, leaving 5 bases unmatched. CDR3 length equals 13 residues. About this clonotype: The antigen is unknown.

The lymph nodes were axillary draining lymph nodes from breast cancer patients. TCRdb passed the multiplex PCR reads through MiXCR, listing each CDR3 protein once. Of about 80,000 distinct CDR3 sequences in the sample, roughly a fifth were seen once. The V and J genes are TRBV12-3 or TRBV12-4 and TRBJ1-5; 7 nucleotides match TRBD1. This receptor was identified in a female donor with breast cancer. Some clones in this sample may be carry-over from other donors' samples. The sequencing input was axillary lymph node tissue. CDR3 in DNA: TGTGCCAGCGCCCGACAGGGTAATCAGCCCCAGCATTTT. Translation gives CASARQGNQPQHF.